These 11 T cell receptor beta chains were sequenced from one sample in a study of T-cell reconstitution after alpha-beta-depleted transplantation in children. Unique molecular identifiers were incorporated when the TCRbeta library was constructed. TCRdb reprocessed the PCR reads via MiXCR and lists one record per CDR3 protein. Found here are around 500,000 distinct CDR3 sequences, approximately 13% of them singletons; the top ten hold over 5.5%. The material sequenced was PBMCs from the stem cell graft donor, taken from the stem cell graft. These receptors were collected from a human donor who donated a stem cell graft to a child with combined immunodeficiency.

Only a few counts were recorded for this clonotype. This chain joins TRBV12-3 or TRBV12-4 and TRBJ1-3; D is possibly TRBD1 (5 bases). The CDR3 has 14 residues. V lost 7 bases and J lost 3, with 13 bases in between. In nucleotides, the CDR3 is TGTGCCAGCAATATCGACAGCAGTGGAAACACCATATATTTT. Its translation: CASNIDSSGNTIYF.

The V gene is TRBV28, the J gene TRBJ1-6; the D gene is possibly TRBD1 (5 bases). The CDR3 has 16 amino acids. Trimming took off 3 bases at V and 7 bases at J, with 16 bases between the two ends. CDR1 is MDHEN and CDR2 is SYDVKM in the germline V gene. CDR3: CASSFLQGRGNSPLHF. The DNA of the CDR3 is TGTGCCAGCAGTTTCCTGCAGGGACGTGGGAATTCACCCCTCCACTTT. The variable domain in full, with the rest retrieved from reference TRBV28 and TRBJ1-6, is DVKVTQSSRYLVKRTGEKVFLECVQDMDHENMFWYRQDPGLGLRLIYFSYDVKMKEKGDIPEGYSVSREKKERFSLILESASTNQTSMYLCASSFLQGRGNSPLHFGNGTRLTVT.

The V call is TRBV4-1, the J call TRBJ1-1, with a possible D match to TRBD1 (6 bases). This CDR3 is 15 amino acids long. CDR1 and CDR2 (germline): MGHRA, YSYEKL. The V and J ends lost 3 bases and 8 bases respectively, with 19 bases between them. CDR3 coding DNA: TGCGCCAGCAGCCACTCTGGGGACAACCTACGAGAAGCTTTCTTT. Translated, it gives CASSHSGDNLREAFF.

The gene calls are TRBV24-1 and TRBJ2-1; 7 positions agree with TRBD1. The J segment lost 3 bases and the V segment lost 9 bases, leaving 1 base of the junction unmatched. The CDR3 sequence is 12 residues long. Germline loops: CDR1 KGHDR, CDR2 SFDVKD. The chain's CDR3 is CATAGGYNEQFF. The CDR3 DNA is TGTGCCACCGCAGGGGGCTACAATGAGCAGTTCTTC.

The J gene is TRBJ2-7, the V gene TRBV5-6; 7 bases agree with TRBD1. There are 16 residues in the CDR3. Germline CDR1 SGHDT, CDR2 YYEEEE. J was trimmed by 3 bases and V by 4 bases; bases with no gene match: 13. The CDR3 loop reads CASSLLQGVIVYEQYF. In DNA form, the CDR3 reads TGTGCCAGCAGCCTCCTTCAGGGGGTTATCGTCTACGAGCAGTACTTC.

The rearrangement links TRBV7-7 to TRBJ2-2, with D tentatively TRBD1 (6 bases). The germline V gene has CDR1 SSHAT and CDR2 FNYEAQ (reference sequence). This CDR3 contains 14 residues. V lost 4 bases and J lost 6, with 12 bases in between. DNA of the CDR3: TGTGCCAGCAGCTCAATTACAGGGTCCGGGGAGCTGTTTTTT. It is translated as CASSSITGSGELFF. Variable domain in full (rest from reference TRBV7-7 and TRBJ2-2): GAGVSQSPRYKVTKRGQDVTLRCDPISSHATLYWYQQALGQGPEFLTYFNYEAQPDKSGLPSDRFSAERPEGSISTLTIQRTEQRDSAMYRCASSSITGSGELFFGEGSRLTVL.

This clonotype was detected a few times. The rearrangement uses TRBV29-1 and TRBJ2-5, with D unclear. This CDR3 has 13 residues. Trimming cost V 1 base and J 1 base, with 7 bases left between them. Germline CDR1 and CDR2: SQVTM and ANQGSEA. As DNA, the CDR3 is TGCAGCGTTGAAGGCGCCATCCAAGAGACCCAGTACTTC. Its protein product is CSVEGAIQETQYF.

This clonotype was counted many times. This chain connects TRBV20-1 to TRBJ2-3; D might be TRBD1 or TRBD2, each matching 5 bases. With 5 bases removed from V and 6 bases from J, the gap between germline ends came to 12 bases. Germline V lookup: CDR1 DFQATT, CDR2 SNEGSKA (reference sequence). This CDR3 spans 12 amino acids. CDR3 protein: CSAERRGDTQYF. DNA for the CDR3: TGCAGTGCTGAGCGTCGGGGCGATACGCAGTATTTT.

The chain uses TRBV6-2 or TRBV6-3 and TRBJ2-3; 14 positions match TRBD2. Germline loops: CDR1 MNHEY, CDR2 SVGEGT. After removal of 6 bases from V and 4 bases from J, the junction contained 18 bases not matched to a gene. The CDR3 has 20 residues. Written as DNA, the CDR3 is TGTGCCAGCAGCCACCCGACAGGGTTACGGACTAGCGGGGGGCCAGATACGCAGTATTTT. Residues: CASSHPTGLRTSGGPDTQYF.

The chain links TRBV27 to TRBJ2-1, with a tentative D call TRBD1 (5 bases). The V end was cut by 4 bases, the J end by 10 bases, with 20 bases between. CDR3 length: 15 amino acids. Germline-derived CDR1 and CDR2 are MNHEY and SMNVEV (reference sequence). CDR3 protein: CASSYSQGGAQEQFF. As DNA, the CDR3 is TGTGCCAGCAGTTATAGTCAGGGTGGGGCCCAGGAGCAGTTCTTC.

This clonotype was seen only a few times. The CDR3 loop is CASSFGPRMEQFF. The CDR3 region has the DNA TGTGCCAGCAGCTTCGGCCCCAGGATGGAGCAGTTCTTC. This chain connects TRBV7-2 to TRBJ2-1; D is unresolved. V lost 3 bases and J 10 bases, leaving 13 bases between the germline ends. The germline V gene has CDR1 SGHTA and CDR2 FQGNSA. This CDR3 contains 13 residues.